The T cell receptor beta chain under discussion was sequenced for a study of T cell repertoires in cytomegalovirus infection (dated by TCRdb to the late 2010s). With regard to the full study: Donor HLA type was relevant to the analysis, as public TCR beta signatures indicated carriage of CMV infection together with the matching HLA type. What the study reported, not specific to this receptor: In both this cohort and an independent roughly 330-donor cohort, the cumulative frequency of public TCR beta family members distinguished carriers of CMV infection plus the relevant HLA type. In the ex vivo response, HLA-C-restricted CMV-specific TCR beta clonotypes were dominant, and in two of eight donors the single most frequent clonotype came from this HLA-C-restricted group.

Points on this clonotype: The antigen this receptor binds is unknown. One base away there is no much larger clone; base qualities are not given.

There are 14 amino acids in the CDR3, from cysteine to phenylalanine inclusive. Only the CDR3 DNA is retained, 42 bases long and in frame from the first base. The V end gives up 4 bases and the J end 5 bases, leaving 8 bases in the junction not matched to a gene. As encoded in the germline V gene (reference sequence), CDR1 is SGHNT while CDR2 is YYREEE. Sequencing was performed on an Illumina HiSeq 1500. TCRdb handled the public reads itself, with Q25 trimming in fastp and clone calling in MiXCR, and kept productive beta chains. All rows with the same CDR3 protein become a single entry with the most common DNA and genes. Here the sample has 150,000 to 200,000 distinct CDR3 sequences; about an eighth occur a single time. 25% to 30% of the sample comes from the top ten.

This receptor was identified in a human donor in good health (CMV status not recorded). Some clones in this sample may be carry-over from other donors' samples. The sample taken for sequencing was PBMCs. The chain employs TRBV5-4 and TRBJ2-7, with 8 central nucleotides matching TRBD2. CDR3 protein: CASSPGLVSHEQYF. The DNA sequence is given as TGTGCCAGCAGCCCGGGACTAGTGAGTCACGAGCAGTACTTC.